This entry features one TCR beta chain sequence. Its antigen remains unknown. MiXCR was run by TCRdb on the reads, yielding one entry per CDR3 protein. The sample carries around 900,000 distinct CDR3 sequences, roughly 30% recorded once. This specimen comes from a study of T cell repertoires in cytomegalovirus infection. Study as a whole: Selection of CMV epitopes for the study included recently identified HLA-C-restricted and well-studied HLA-B-restricted ones.

Study-wide results and limits: Identification of carriers of CMV plus the relevant HLA was performed using cumulative public TCR beta family frequency. HLA-C-restricted CMV-specific TCR beta clonotypes were dominant in the ex vivo response.

Germline CDR1 is SGHDT and CDR2 is YYEEEE. V was shortened by 5 bases and J by 4 bases, with 9 bases between the two germline ends. The CDR3 loop spans 12 amino acids. V usage is TRBV5-6 and J usage is TRBJ1-2; no clear D. This specimen was cultured CD8+ T cells from PBMCs, taken from culture after CMV antigen stimulation. The sequence came from a human donor in good health (CMV status not recorded). Some clones in this sample may be carry-over from other donors' samples. CDR3 DNA sequence: TGTGCCAGCAGAGAATTTAGCTATGGCTACACCTTC. Its translation is CASREFSYGYTF. Using reference TRBV5-6 and TRBJ1-2 for the parts outside the CDR3, the full variable domain is DAGVTQSPTHLIKTRGQQVTLRCSPKSGHDTVSWYQQALGQGPQFIFQYYEEEERQRGNFPDRFSGHQFPNYSSELNVNALLLGDSALYLCASREFSYGYTFGSGTRLTVV.